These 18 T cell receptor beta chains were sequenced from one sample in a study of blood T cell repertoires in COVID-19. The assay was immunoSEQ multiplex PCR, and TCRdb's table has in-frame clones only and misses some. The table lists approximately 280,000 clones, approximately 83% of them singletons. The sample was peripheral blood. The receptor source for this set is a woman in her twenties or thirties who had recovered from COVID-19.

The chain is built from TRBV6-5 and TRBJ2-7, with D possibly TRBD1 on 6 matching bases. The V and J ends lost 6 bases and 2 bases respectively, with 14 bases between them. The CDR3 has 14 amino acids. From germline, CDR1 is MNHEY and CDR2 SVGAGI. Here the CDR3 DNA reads TGTGCCAGCAGGACGGCAGGGGCACCCTACGAGCAGTACTTC. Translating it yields CASRTAGAPYEQYF.

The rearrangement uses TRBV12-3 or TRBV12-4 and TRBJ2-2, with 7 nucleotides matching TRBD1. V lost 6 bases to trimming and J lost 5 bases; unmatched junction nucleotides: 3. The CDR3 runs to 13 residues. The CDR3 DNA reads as TGTGCCAGCAGCTCGACAGGGACCGGGGAGCTGTTTTTT. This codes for CASSSTGTGELFF.

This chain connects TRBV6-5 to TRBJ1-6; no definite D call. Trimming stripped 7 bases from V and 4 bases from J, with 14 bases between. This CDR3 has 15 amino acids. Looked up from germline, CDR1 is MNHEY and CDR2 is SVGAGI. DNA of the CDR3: TGTGCCAGCACTCCGGCAGACATTTATAATTCACCCCTCCACTTT. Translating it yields CASTPADIYNSPLHF.

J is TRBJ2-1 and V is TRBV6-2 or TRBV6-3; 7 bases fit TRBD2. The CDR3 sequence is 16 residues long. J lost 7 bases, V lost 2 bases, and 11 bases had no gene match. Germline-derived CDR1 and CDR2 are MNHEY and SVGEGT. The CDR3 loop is CASSYDVAGFRNEQFF. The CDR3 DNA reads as TGTGCCAGCAGTTACGATGTAGCGGGCTTTAGGAATGAGCAGTTCTTC.

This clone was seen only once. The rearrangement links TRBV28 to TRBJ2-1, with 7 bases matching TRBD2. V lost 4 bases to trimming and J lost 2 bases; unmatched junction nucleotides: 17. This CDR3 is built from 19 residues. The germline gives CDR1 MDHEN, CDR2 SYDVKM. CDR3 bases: TGTGCCAGCAGTTCCCGGGAAGGTAAGCGGGACCTTACCTACAATGAGCAGTTCTTC. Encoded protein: CASSSREGKRDLTYNEQFF.

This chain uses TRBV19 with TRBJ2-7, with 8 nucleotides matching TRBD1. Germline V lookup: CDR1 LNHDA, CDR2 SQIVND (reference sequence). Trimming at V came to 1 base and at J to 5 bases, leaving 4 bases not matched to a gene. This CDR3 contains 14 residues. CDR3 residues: CASSIGEQGDEQYF. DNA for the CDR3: TGTGCCAGTAGTATAGGAGAACAGGGGGACGAGCAGTACTTC.

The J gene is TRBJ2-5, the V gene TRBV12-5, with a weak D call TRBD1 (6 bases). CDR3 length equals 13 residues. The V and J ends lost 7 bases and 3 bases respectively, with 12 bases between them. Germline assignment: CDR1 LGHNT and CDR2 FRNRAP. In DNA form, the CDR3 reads TGTGCTAGTGCCCTACAGGGTAAAGAGACCCAGTACTTC. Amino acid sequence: CASALQGKETQYF.

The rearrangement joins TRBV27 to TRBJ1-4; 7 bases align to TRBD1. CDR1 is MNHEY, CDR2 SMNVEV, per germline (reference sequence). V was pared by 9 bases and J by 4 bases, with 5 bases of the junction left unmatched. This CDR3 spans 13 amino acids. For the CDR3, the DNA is TGTGCCAGTGGGACAGTGATTAATGAAAAACTGTTTTTT. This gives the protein CASGTVINEKLFF.

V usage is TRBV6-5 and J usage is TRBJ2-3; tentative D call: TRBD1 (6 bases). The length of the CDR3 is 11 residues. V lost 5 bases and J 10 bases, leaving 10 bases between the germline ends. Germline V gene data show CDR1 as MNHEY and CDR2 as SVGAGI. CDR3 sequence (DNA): TGTGCCAGCAGTCAACAGGGCGCGCAGTATTTT. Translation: CASSQQGAQYF.

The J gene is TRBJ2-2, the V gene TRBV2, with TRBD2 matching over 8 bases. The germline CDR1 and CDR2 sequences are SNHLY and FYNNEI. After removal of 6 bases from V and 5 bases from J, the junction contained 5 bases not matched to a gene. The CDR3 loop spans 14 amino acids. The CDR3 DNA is TGTGCCAGCAGCTTCAGCGGGGGAACCGGGGAGCTGTTTTTT. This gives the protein CASSFSGGTGELFF.

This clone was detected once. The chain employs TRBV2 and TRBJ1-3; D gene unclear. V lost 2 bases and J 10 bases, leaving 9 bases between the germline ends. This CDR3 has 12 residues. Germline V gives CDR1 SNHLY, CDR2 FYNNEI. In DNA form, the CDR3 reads TGTGCCAGCAGTGAAAATCGTCAGACCATATATTTT. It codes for CASSENRQTIYF.

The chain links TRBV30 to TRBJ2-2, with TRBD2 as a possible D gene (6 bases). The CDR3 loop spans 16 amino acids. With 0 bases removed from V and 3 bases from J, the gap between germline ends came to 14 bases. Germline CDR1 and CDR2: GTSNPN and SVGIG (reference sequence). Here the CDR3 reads CAWSVFSGLHTGELFF. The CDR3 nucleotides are TGTGCCTGGAGTGTATTTTCGGGACTCCACACCGGGGAGCTGTTTTTT.

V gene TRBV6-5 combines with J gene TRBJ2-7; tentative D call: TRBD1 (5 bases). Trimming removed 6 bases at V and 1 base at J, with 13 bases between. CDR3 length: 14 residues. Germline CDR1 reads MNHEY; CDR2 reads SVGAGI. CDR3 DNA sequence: TGTGCCAGCAGAACTCAGGACACATCCTACGAGCAGTACTTC. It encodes CASRTQDTSYEQYF.

The CDR3 loop reads CASSRGIDRVDGYTF. DNA for the CDR3: TGTGCCAGTAGTAGGGGGATCGACAGGGTTGATGGCTACACCTTC. V and J are TRBV19 and TRBJ1-2; 7 nucleotides line up with TRBD1. The germline V gene encodes CDR1 LNHDA and CDR2 SQIVND (reference sequence). The trim removed 4 bases at V and 6 bases at J, leaving 11 bases unmatched. The CDR3 covers 15 residues.

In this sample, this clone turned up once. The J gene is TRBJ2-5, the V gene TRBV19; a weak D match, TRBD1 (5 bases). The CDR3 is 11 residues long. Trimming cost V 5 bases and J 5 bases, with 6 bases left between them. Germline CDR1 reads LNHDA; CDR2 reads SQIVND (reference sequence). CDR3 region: CASSWGETQYF. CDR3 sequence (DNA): TGTGCCAGTAGTTGGGGCGAGACCCAGTACTTC.

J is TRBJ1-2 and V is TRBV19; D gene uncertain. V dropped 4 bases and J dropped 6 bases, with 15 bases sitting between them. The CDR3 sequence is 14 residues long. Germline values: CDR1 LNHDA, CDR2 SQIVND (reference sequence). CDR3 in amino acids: CASSTAGFLNGYTF. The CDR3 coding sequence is TGTGCCAGTAGTACCGCCGGTTTCCTGAATGGCTACACCTTC.

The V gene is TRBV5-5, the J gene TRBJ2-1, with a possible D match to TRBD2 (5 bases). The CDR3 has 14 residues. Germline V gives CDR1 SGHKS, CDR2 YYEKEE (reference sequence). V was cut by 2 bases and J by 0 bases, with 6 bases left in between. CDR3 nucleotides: TGTGCCAGCAGCTTTGAGGGCTCCTACAATGAGCAGTTCTTC. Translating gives CASSFEGSYNEQFF.

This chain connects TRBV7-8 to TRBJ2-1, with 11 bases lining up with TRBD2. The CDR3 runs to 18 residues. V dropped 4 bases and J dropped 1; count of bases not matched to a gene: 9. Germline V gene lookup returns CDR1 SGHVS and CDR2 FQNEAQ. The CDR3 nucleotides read TGTGCCAGCAGCTACCCTCGTAGCGGGAGGGGTTCCTACAATGAGCAGTTCTTC. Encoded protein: CASSYPRSGRGSYNEQFF.